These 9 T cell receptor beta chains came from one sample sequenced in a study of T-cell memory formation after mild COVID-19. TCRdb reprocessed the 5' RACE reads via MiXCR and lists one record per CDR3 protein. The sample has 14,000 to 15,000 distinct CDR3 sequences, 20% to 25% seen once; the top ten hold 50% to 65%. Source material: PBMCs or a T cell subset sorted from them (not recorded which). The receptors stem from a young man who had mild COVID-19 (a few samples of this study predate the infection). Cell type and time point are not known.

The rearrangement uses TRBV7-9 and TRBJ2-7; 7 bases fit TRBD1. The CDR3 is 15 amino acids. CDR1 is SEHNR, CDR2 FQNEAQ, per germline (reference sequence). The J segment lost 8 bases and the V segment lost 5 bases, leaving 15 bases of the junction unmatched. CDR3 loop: CASSTSRDSWFQQYF. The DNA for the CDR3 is TGTGCCAGCAGCACCAGCCGGGACAGTTGGTTTCAGCAGTACTTC.

For the CDR3, the DNA is TGTGCCAGCCACGTCGGGAGCACCGGGGAGCTGTTTTTT. Protein: CASHVGSTGELFF. The genes are TRBV19 and TRBJ2-2; D might be TRBD2 (6 bases). This CDR3 is 13 amino acids long. Germline V CDR1 and CDR2: LNHDA, SQIVND (reference sequence). V shed 9 bases and J shed 4 bases, with 12 bases lying between them.

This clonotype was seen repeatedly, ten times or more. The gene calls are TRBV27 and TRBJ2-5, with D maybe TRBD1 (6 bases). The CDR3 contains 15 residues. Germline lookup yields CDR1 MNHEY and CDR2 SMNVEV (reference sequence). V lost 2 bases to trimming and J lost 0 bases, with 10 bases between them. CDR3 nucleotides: TGTGCCAGCAGTTTAACCCAGGGGTACCAAGAGACCCAGTACTTC. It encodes CASSLTQGYQETQYF.

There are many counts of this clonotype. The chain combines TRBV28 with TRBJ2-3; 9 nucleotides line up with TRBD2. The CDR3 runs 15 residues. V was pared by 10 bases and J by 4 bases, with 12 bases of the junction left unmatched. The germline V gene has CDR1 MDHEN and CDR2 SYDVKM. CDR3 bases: TGTGCCACCACCTTTAGCGGGGGCGGGGCAGATACGCAGTATTTT. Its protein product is CATTFSGGGADTQYF.

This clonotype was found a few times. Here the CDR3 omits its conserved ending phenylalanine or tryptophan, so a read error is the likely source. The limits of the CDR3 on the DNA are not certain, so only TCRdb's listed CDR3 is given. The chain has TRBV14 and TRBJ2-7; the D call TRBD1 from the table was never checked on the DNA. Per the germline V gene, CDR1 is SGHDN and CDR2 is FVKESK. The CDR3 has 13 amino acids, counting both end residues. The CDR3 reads CASSTDVQGEQLT.

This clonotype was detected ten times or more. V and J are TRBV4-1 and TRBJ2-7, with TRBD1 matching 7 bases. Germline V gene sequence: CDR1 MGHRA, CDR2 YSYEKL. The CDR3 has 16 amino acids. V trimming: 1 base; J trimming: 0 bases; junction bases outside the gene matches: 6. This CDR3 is CASSQAPGQSSYEQYV. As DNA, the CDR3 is TGCGCCAGCAGCCAAGCTCCGGGACAGAGCTCCTACGAGCAGTACGTC.

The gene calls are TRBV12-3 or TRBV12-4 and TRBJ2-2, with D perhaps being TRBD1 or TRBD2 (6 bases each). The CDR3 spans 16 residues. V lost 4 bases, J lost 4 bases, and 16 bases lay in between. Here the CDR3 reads CASSSRTTGSTGELFF. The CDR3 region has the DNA TGTGCCAGCAGTTCCCGGACTACAGGGTCCACCGGGGAGCTGTTTTTT.

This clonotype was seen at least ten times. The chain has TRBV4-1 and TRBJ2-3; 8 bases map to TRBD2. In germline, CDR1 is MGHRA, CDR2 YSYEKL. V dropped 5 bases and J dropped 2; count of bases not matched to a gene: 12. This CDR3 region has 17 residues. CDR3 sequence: CASSTVLGGGNTDTQYF. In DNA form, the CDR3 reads TGCGCCAGCAGCACGGTCTTAGGCGGGGGGAACACAGATACGCAGTATTTT.

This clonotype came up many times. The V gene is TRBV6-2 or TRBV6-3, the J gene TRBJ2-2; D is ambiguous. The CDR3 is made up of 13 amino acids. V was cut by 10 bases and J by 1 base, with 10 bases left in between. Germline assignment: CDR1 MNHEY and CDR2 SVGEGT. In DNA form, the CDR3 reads TGTGCCACCATCGCCCAGAACACCGGGGAGCTGTTTTTT. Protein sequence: CATIAQNTGELFF.